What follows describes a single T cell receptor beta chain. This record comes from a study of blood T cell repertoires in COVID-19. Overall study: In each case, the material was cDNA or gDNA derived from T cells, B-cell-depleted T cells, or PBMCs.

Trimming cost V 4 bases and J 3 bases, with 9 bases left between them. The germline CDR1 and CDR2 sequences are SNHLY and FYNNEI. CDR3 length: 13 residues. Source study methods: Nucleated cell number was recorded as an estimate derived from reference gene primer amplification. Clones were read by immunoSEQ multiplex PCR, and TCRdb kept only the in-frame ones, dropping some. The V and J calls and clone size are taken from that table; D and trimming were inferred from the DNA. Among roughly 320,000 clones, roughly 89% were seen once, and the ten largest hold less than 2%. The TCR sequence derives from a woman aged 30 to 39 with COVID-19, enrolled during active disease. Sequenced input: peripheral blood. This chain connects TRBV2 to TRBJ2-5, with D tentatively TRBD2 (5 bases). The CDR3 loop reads CASSVYGKETQYF. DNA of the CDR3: TGTGCCAGCAGTGTCTACGGGAAAGAGACCCAGTACTTC.